This is a list of T cell receptor beta chains from one sample in a study of cytomegalovirus exposure and HLA in healthy donors. The assay was immunoSEQ multiplex PCR, and TCRdb's table has in-frame clones only and misses some. The sample includes about 120,000 clones. Sequenced input: PBMCs. The receptors were sampled from a man aged 35 to 55 in good health and CMV-seropositive. Both conserved end residues are part of each CDR3. D genes are given only for firm matches.

cdr3_aa cdr3_nt j_call v_call d_call
CASSFSGSLTDTQYF TGCGCCAGCAGCTTTAGCGGGAGTCTAACAGATACGCAGTATTTT TRBJ2-3 TRBV5-1 TRBD2
CASSLFDTSSYNEQFF TGCGCCAGCAGCTTGTTCGACACGAGCTCCTACAATGAGCAGTTCTTC TRBJ2-1 TRBV5-1 -
CASSQAGEGDTQYF TGTGCCAGCAGCCAAGCAGGGGAGGGAGATACGCAGTATTTT TRBJ2-3 TRBV4-2 -
CASSWGGNTEAFF TGTGCCAGCAGTTGGGGCGGGAACACTGAAGCTTTCTTT TRBJ1-1 TRBV27 -
CASSQGGLAGLSYNEQFF TGTGCCAGCAGCCAAGGCGGACTAGCGGGTCTCTCCTACAATGAGCAGTTCTTC TRBJ2-1 TRBV4-2 TRBD2
CASSIQGLRSGELFF TGTGCCAGTAGTATCCAGGGGCTTCGGTCCGGGGAGCTGTTTTTT TRBJ2-2 TRBV19 -
CASSLRQRYGDGINF TGTGCCAGCAGCTTAAGACAGCGATACGGAGATGGGATTAACTTC TRBJ1-2 TRBV11-2 -
CASSSGQGAYEQYF TGTGCCAGCAGCTCAGGACAGGGGGCCTACGAGCAGTACTTC TRBJ2-7 TRBV7-9 TRBD1
CASSPDRGGLNEQFF TGTGCCAGCAGCCCCGACAGGGGCGGATTAAATGAGCAGTTCTTC TRBJ2-1 TRBV11-3 TRBD1
CASSQDRDRGLTFYEQYF TGCGCCAGCAGCCAAGACCGGGACAGGGGGTTAACTTTCTACGAGCAGTACTTC TRBJ2-7 TRBV4-1 TRBD1
CACPDPNRRGYGYTF TGTGCCTGCCCGGACCCCAACAGGCGGGGATATGGCTACACCTTC TRBJ1-2 TRBV30 -
CASSLSVTADTQYF TGTGCCAGCAGTTTATCGGTCACTGCAGATACGCAGTATTTT TRBJ2-3 TRBV28 -
CATSTGDSGYTF TGTGCCACGTCCACAGGGGATTCTGGCTACACCTTC TRBJ1-2 TRBV10-3 TRBD1
CSGGTSGRSYEQYF TGCAGCGGGGGGACTAGCGGGAGATCCTACGAGCAGTACTTC TRBJ2-7 TRBV29-1 TRBD2
CASSQVGSGRANNEQFF TGCGCCAGCAGCCAAGTCGGTAGCGGGAGGGCCAACAATGAGCAGTTCTTC TRBJ2-1 TRBV4-1 TRBD2
CASSFVGQTDTQYF TGTGCCAGCAGTTTCGTCGGACAAACAGATACGCAGTATTTT TRBJ2-3 TRBV28 -
CASSELQGDTEAFF TGTGCCAGCAGTGAGTTACAGGGGGACACTGAAGCTTTCTTT TRBJ1-1 TRBV6-1 TRBD1
CASSEVPLAGWYNEQFF TGTGCCAGCAGTGAAGTTCCCCTAGCGGGTTGGTACAATGAGCAGTTCTTC TRBJ2-1 TRBV6-1 TRBD2
CASGSGGTYEQYF TGTGCCAGCGGTAGCGGGGGAACCTACGAGCAGTACTTC TRBJ2-7 TRBV9 TRBD2
CASSPGGDPTRGYTF TGTGCCAGCTCCCCGGGGGGCGACCCTACGCGTGGCTACACCTTC TRBJ1-2 TRBV28 -
CASGSIMTGGDSYNEQFF TGTGCTAGTGGCTCAATAATGACAGGGGGAGACTCCTACAATGAGCAGTTCTTC TRBJ2-1 TRBV12-5 TRBD1
CASSEGGADGYTF TGTGCCAGCAGTGAGGGGGGGGCGGATGGCTACACCTTC TRBJ1-2 TRBV6-1 -
CASSPRGAPVSSGRSYNEQFF TGTGCCAGCAGCCCTAGAGGAGCCCCTGTATCCAGCGGGAGATCCTACAATGAGCAGTTCTTC TRBJ2-1 TRBV9 TRBD2
CASSQASGISYEQYF TGCGCCAGCAGCCAAGCTAGCGGGATCTCCTACGAGCAGTACTTC TRBJ2-7 TRBV4-3 TRBD2
CASSEDSYSYNEQFF TGCGCCAGCAGTGAGGACAGCTATTCCTACAATGAGCAGTTCTTC TRBJ2-1 TRBV10-2 -
CASRTSNKKGQENYGYTF TGTGCCAGCAGAACAAGTAATAAGAAGGGACAGGAAAACTATGGCTACACCTTC TRBJ1-2 TRBV27 TRBD1
CAISESTPGELFF TGTGCTATCAGTGAGTCGACTCCCGGGGAGCTGTTTTTT TRBJ2-2 TRBV10-3 -
CASRIQGPGYEQYF TGTGCCAGCAGGATACAGGGCCCCGGGTACGAGCAGTACTTC TRBJ2-7 TRBV27 -
CASSLVSTGSGQETQYF TGTGCCAGCAGCTTAGTGTCGACAGGGTCGGGACAAGAGACCCAGTACTTC TRBJ2-5 TRBV7-2 TRBD1
CATSSSGDGSSYEQYF TGTGCCACCAGCAGCTCCGGTGACGGGAGCTCCTACGAGCAGTACTTC TRBJ2-7 TRBV15 -
CASSLSSREETQYF TGTGCCAGCAGCTTAAGTAGCAGGGAAGAGACCCAGTACTTC TRBJ2-5 TRBV7-2 -
CASSESGTGVDEQYF TGTGCCAGCAGCGAATCCGGGACAGGTGTCGACGAGCAGTACTTC TRBJ2-7 TRBV7-3 TRBD1
CASSYGQGPYGYTF TGCGCCAGCAGCTACGGACAGGGGCCCTATGGCTACACCTTC TRBJ1-2 TRBV5-1 TRBD1